The clone carrying this T cell receptor (beta chain) is deemed medium-sized. No antigen is known for it. The CDR3 runs to 12 residues. Germline CDR1 reads SNHLY; CDR2 reads FYNNEI. V gave up 5 bases and J gave up 5 bases, with 10 bases separating them. As handled by the study authors: What underpinned the distant-metastasis classifier for papillary thyroid cancer was the set of CDR3 differences across clinicopathological groups. TCRdb re-analyzed the PCR reads using MiXCR. What appears here as the V and J calls and clone size reflects TCRdb's work, not the paper's. The data show about 25,000 clones, with 20% to 25% seen just once and over 25% held by the top ten. The data are from a study of metastatic and nonmetastatic thyroid tumors. Study details: Repertoires were compared across blood and tumor or nodule tissue from malignant and benign thyroid patients.

Study-wide findings and caveats: Patients with malignant thyroid tumors reportedly had significantly higher TCR beta diversity than those with benign nodules, in blood and tumor.

Each patient came to thyroid surgery without any prior treatment (of any kind). This clonotype was obtained from a male donor with papillary thyroid cancer or a benign thyroid nodule (not recorded which). Some clones in this sample may be carry-over from other donors' samples. The sample taken for sequencing was blood. The chain links TRBV2 to TRBJ2-7; D remains ambiguous. CDR3 DNA sequence: TGTGCCAGCAGTATACCCCAGGACGAGCAGTACTTC. Translating it yields CASSIPQDEQYF.